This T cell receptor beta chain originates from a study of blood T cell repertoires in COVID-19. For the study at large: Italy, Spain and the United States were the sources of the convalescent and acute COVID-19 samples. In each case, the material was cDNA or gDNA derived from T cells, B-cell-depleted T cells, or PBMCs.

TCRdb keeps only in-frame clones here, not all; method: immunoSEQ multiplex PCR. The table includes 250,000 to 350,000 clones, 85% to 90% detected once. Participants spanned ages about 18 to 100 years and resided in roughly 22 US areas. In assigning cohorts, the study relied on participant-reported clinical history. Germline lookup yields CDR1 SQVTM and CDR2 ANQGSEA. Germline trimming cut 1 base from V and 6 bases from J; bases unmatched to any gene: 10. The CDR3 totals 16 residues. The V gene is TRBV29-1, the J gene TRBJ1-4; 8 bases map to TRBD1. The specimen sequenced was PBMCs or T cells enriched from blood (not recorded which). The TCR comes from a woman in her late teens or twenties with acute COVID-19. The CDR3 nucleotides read TGCAGCGTTGAAGGGCCAGGGGGCGCAGGGGATGAAAAACTGTTTTTT. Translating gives CSVEGPGGAGDEKLFF.